Listed below are T cell receptor beta chains from one sample, sequenced in a study of blood T cell repertoires in COVID-19. Measured with immunoSEQ multiplex PCR; TCRdb has only the in-frame clones, and not every one. The sample carries roughly 250,000 clones, approximately 89% recorded once. The sequenced sample was PBMCs or T cells enriched from blood (not recorded which). Receptor source: a woman aged 40 to 49 who had been exposed to COVID-19. Each CDR3 is given with its conserved first and last residue. The D gene is left open where the match is weak. Clone size appears in some rows only: once, few, many, or a class for an expanded clone.

13 | TRBJ2-5 | TRBV12-5 | TRBD1 | - | CASGIRDRGAQYF | TGTGCTAGCGGTATCCGGGACAGGGGGGCCCAGTACTTC
15 | TRBJ2-7 | TRBV9 | - | - | CASSVEGQGSNEQYF | TGTGCCAGCAGCGTAGAAGGGCAGGGTTCTAACGAGCAGTACTTC
13 | TRBJ1-5 | TRBV10-2 | TRBD1 | - | CASTNDRGQPQHF | TGCGCCAGCACCAACGACAGGGGCCAGCCCCAGCATTTT
18 | TRBJ1-5 | TRBV2 | - | - | CASSGPLLSGGGNQPQHF | TGTGCCAGCAGTGGACCCCTCCTCAGCGGGGGTGGCAATCAGCCCCAGCATTTT
14 | TRBJ1-4 | TRBV7-9 | - | - | CASSLVGRGEKLFF | TGTGCCAGCAGCTTAGTGGGGAGGGGAGAAAAACTGTTTTTT
11 | TRBJ2-1 | TRBV25-1 | - | - | CASSDFSEQFF | TGTGCCAGCAGTGATTTCAGTGAGCAGTTCTTC
14 | TRBJ1-6 | TRBV5-1 | TRBD1 | - | CASSWGQGGSPLHF | TGCGCCAGCAGCTGGGGACAGGGGGGTTCACCCCTCCACTTT
18 | TRBJ2-3 | TRBV13 | TRBD2 | - | CASSSGLAGEMSTDTQYF | TGTGCCAGCAGCTCTGGACTAGCGGGGGAGATGAGCACAGATACGCAGTATTTT
12 | TRBJ1-1 | TRBV19 | - | - | CASNRRNTEAFF | TGTGCCAGTAACAGGAGGAACACTGAAGCTTTCTTT
17 | TRBJ1-1 | TRBV5-1 | TRBD1 | - | CASSFRTGSVGNTEAFF | TGTGCCAGCAGCTTCAGGACAGGATCAGTTGGGAACACTGAAGCTTTCTTT
16 | TRBJ1-6 | TRBV30 | - | - | CACSPPEQGVGSPLHF | TGTGCCTGTTCACCCCCCGAACAGGGTGTGGGGTCACCCCTCCACTTT
15 | TRBJ1-2 | TRBV7-8 | TRBD1 | once | CASSSTGGADYGYTF | TGTGCCAGCAGCTCGACAGGGGGCGCTGACTATGGCTACACCTTC
15 | TRBJ2-7 | TRBV10-3 | TRBD2 | - | CAISNGTSGSYEQYF | TGTGCCATCAGTAACGGGACTAGCGGCTCCTACGAGCAGTACTTC
14 | TRBJ2-1 | TRBV9 | - | few | CASSVGGGPNEQFF | TGTGCCAGCAGCGTAGGAGGCGGGCCCAATGAGCAGTTCTTC
15 | TRBJ2-1 | TRBV7-3 | TRBD2 | - | CASSPWGLAGDVQFF | TGTGCCAGCAGCCCCTGGGGACTAGCGGGAGATGTGCAGTTCTTC
13 | TRBJ1-5 | TRBV2 | - | - | CARRGGPNQPQHF | TGTGCCAGGCGGGGAGGGCCCAATCAGCCCCAGCATTTT
14 | TRBJ1-2 | TRBV4-2 | - | - | CASSQDRVAYGYTF | TGTGCCAGCAGCCAAGACAGGGTGGCCTATGGCTACACCTTC
14 | TRBJ1-5 | TRBV6-5 | - | - | CASSSDISNQPQHF | TGTGCCAGCAGTTCCGACATTAGCAATCAGCCCCAGCATTTT
12 | TRBJ2-1 | TRBV19 | - | - | CASSMGDYEQFF | TGTGCCAGTAGTATGGGGGACTATGAGCAGTTCTTC
15 | TRBJ1-5 | TRBV7-2 | - | - | CASSFSRNSNQPQHF | TGTGCCAGCAGCTTTTCGAGGAATAGCAATCAGCCCCAGCATTTT
12 | TRBJ2-7 | TRBV28 | TRBD1 | few | CASRGQADEQYF | TGTGCCAGCAGGGGACAGGCGGACGAGCAGTACTTC
13 | TRBJ2-7 | TRBV4-1 | TRBD1 | - | CASSQRQGLEQYF | TGCGCCAGCAGCCAAAGACAGGGTCTCGAGCAGTACTTC
14 | TRBJ1-6 | TRBV5-1 | - | - | CASRSGDRNSPLHF | TGCGCCAGCAGGTCAGGGGATCGTAATTCACCCCTCCACTTT
15 | TRBJ2-5 | TRBV7-8 | - | - | CASSSVGPLGGTQYF | TGTGCCAGCAGCTCCGTGGGTCCCCTTGGAGGGACCCAGTACTTC
14 | TRBJ2-7 | TRBV28 | - | - | CATGAGVPPYEQYF | TGTGCCACCGGCGCCGGGGTACCTCCCTACGAGCAGTACTTC
14 | TRBJ1-3 | TRBV6-2/TRBV6-3 | - | - | CASRPWHSGNTIYF | TGTGCCAGCAGGCCTTGGCACTCTGGAAACACCATATATTTT
15 | TRBJ2-2 | TRBV5-8 | TRBD1 | - | CASSNFGQAPGELFF | TGTGCCAGCAGCAATTTCGGACAGGCCCCCGGGGAGCTGTTTTTT
16 | TRBJ2-3 | TRBV2 | TRBD2 | - | CASTQTSGGRLNTQYF | TGTGCCAGCACCCAAACTAGCGGGGGGAGGCTGAATACGCAGTATTTT
17 | TRBJ1-1 | TRBV4-2 | - | - | CASSQEGSGADDTEAFF | TGTGCCAGCAGCCAAGAAGGGTCTGGGGCGGATGACACTGAAGCTTTCTTT
13 | TRBJ2-5 | TRBV9 | - | - | CASSTLGEGTQYF | TGTGCCAGCAGCACACTGGGCGAAGGGACCCAGTACTTC
15 | TRBJ2-2 | TRBV5-6 | TRBD1 | - | CASSRWGTGAGELFF | TGTGCCAGCAGTCGGTGGGGGACAGGTGCCGGGGAGCTGTTTTTT
11 | TRBJ2-1 | TRBV28 | TRBD2 | once | CASSISGEQFF | TGTGCCAGCAGTATTAGCGGGGAGCAGTTCTTC
14 | TRBJ1-2 | TRBV5-1 | TRBD1 | - | CASSPPRDSYGYTF | TGCGCCAGCAGCCCACCCCGGGACAGCTATGGCTACACCTTC
16 | TRBJ2-7 | TRBV3-1/TRBV3-2 | - | - | CASSQLPSGVSYEQYF | TGTGCCAGCAGCCAACTACCATCCGGGGTCTCCTACGAGCAGTACTTC
15 | TRBJ2-2 | TRBV14 | TRBD1 | - | CASSQRTGWTGELFF | TGTGCCAGCAGCCAGCGGACAGGGTGGACCGGGGAGCTGTTTTTT
15 | TRBJ1-5 | TRBV5-5 | - | - | CASTVSASSNQPQHF | TGTGCCAGCACCGTCAGTGCCTCTAGCAATCAGCCCCAGCATTTT
15 | TRBJ1-6 | TRBV30 | TRBD1 | few | CAWSLPGTGGSPLHF | TGTGCCTGGAGCCTTCCCGGGACAGGGGGCTCACCCCTCCACTTT
13 | TRBJ1-4 | TRBV28 | TRBD1 | - | CASSPPTGGKLFF | TGTGCCAGCAGTCCCCCGACAGGGGGAAAACTGTTTTTT
15 | TRBJ2-7 | TRBV5-1 | TRBD1 | - | CASSLGQGGRYEQYF | TGCGCCAGCAGCTTGGGACAGGGGGGGAGATACGAGCAGTACTTC
15 | TRBJ1-5 | TRBV27 | - | - | CASSAQLGSNQPQHF | TGTGCCAGCAGTGCGCAACTTGGTAGCAATCAGCCCCAGCATTTT
16 | TRBJ1-2 | TRBV10-3 | - | - | CAISGSLRQIRYGYTF | TGTGCCATCAGTGGGTCCCTGCGACAGATCCGCTATGGCTACACCTTC
16 | TRBJ2-3 | TRBV7-2 | - | - | CASSFVSPGSTDTQYF | TGTGCCAGCAGCTTCGTCTCTCCGGGGTCCACAGATACGCAGTATTTT
14 | TRBJ1-4 | TRBV6-5 | - | - | CASNQGSTNEKLFF | TGTGCCAGCAACCAGGGGTCGACTAATGAAAAACTGTTTTTT
13 | TRBJ1-2 | TRBV3-1/TRBV3-2 | - | - | CASSQGASYGYTF | TGTGCCAGCAGCCAGGGGGCAAGCTATGGCTACACCTTC
15 | TRBJ2-2 | TRBV5-1 | - | - | CASSLVLANTGELFF | TGCGCCAGCAGCTTGGTTCTGGCAAACACCGGGGAGCTGTTTTTT